This T cell receptor beta chain was sequenced for a study of neoadjuvant anti-PD-1 for oral cavity cancer. Study as a whole: Patients without progression got a fourth dose around day 43. General study results and limits: Greater tumor shrinkage accompanied bigger post-treatment sizes of preexisting clones. With a few patients per group, TCR findings need larger cohorts.

On this clone: Its antigen is still unknown.

Time point here: after neoadjuvant nivolumab, at surgical resection. Patients had newly diagnosed, untreated stage II-IVA oral cavity squamous cell carcinoma. V was trimmed by 1 base and J by 3 bases, leaving 8 bases between them. The CDR3 sequence is 14 residues long. Germline V gene sequence: CDR1 SGHTA, CDR2 FQGNSA. The protocol was immunoSEQ multiplex PCR, while the TCRdb copy is restricted to in-frame clones and leaves out a portion. Of some 15,000 clones in the sample, 40% are singletons; the top ten hold about 39%. The gene calls are TRBV7-2 and TRBJ2-3; D remains unclear. This TCR came from a person between 35 and 79 years old with oral cavity squamous cell carcinoma. Source: tumor tissue, taken after nivolumab (anti-PD-1) treatment. The CDR3 reads CASSLGVLTDTQYF. The CDR3 DNA sequence: TGTGCCAGCAGCTTAGGGGTCTTAACAGATACGCAGTATTTT.